The 5 T cell receptor beta chains presented below share a single source sample, sequenced in a study of CD8+CD57+ T cells in acquired aplastic anemia. The TCR beta profiling, which covered VDJ combination and CDR3 sequence, was carried out using genomic DNA as the template. TCRdb re-called the reads through MiXCR, storing one row per CDR3 protein. The data contain about 190,000 distinct CDR3 sequences, roughly half of them singletons. The sample consisted of sorted CD4+, CD8+, or CD8+CD57+ T cells (not recorded which) from PBMCs. These receptor sequences come from a human donor in good health, serving as a control.

The chain recombines TRBV20-1 with TRBJ1-6, with D possibly being TRBD1 (6 bases). The CDR3 loop spans 15 amino acids. Germline lookup yields CDR1 DFQATT and CDR2 SNEGSKA (reference sequence). V was cut by 0 bases and J by 7 bases, with 13 bases left in between. The CDR3 region has the DNA TGCAGTGCTAGAGATTTCGCAGGGGCAAATTCACCCCTCCACTTT. Translated: CSARDFAGANSPLHF.

The CDR3 region is CASSEWTGSYEQYF. The CDR3 bases are TGCGCCAGCAGTGAGTGGACAGGGTCCTACGAGCAGTACTTC. This chain joins TRBV10-1 and TRBJ2-7; 8 positions agree with TRBD1. J was trimmed by 1 base and V by 1 base; bases with no gene match: 0. Germline V lookup: CDR1 WNHNN, CDR2 SYGVQD (reference sequence). The CDR3 totals 14 residues.

This clonotype was detected ten times or more. The chain combines TRBV12-3 or TRBV12-4 with TRBJ1-3, with D unclear. CDR3 length: 15 residues. V lost 3 bases and J lost 0, with 9 bases in between. The CDR3 loop is CASSFRVGSGNTIYF. CDR3 DNA sequence: TGTGCCAGCAGTTTTAGGGTAGGCTCTGGAAACACCATATATTTT.

V is TRBV10-3 and J is TRBJ1-6, with D possibly TRBD1 on 6 matching bases. V was trimmed by 4 bases and J by 5 bases, leaving 9 bases between them. Per germline, CDR1 ENHRY and CDR2 SYGVKD. This CDR3 comprises 14 residues. The CDR3 region is CAISGTANNSPLHF. The CDR3 DNA reads as TGTGCCATCAGTGGGACAGCGAATAATTCACCCCTCCACTTT.

The V call is TRBV19, the J call TRBJ1-1; 7 bases are a match to TRBD1. Germline V CDR1 and CDR2: LNHDA, SQIVND (reference sequence). The ends lost 7 bases at V and 1 base at J; junction bases unmatched: 24. The CDR3 sequence is 20 residues long. Here the CDR3 reads CASIDDREPGTETSNTEAFF. The CDR3 bases are TGTGCCAGTATCGATGATAGGGAGCCCGGGACAGAGACCTCGAACACTGAAGCTTTCTTT.